What follows are 10 T cell receptor beta chains derived from one specimen sequenced in a study of blood T cell repertoires in COVID-19. The assay was immunoSEQ multiplex PCR, and TCRdb's table has in-frame clones only and misses some. The repertoire holds about 400,000 clones, roughly 89% seen once, with about 1.8% in the top ten. What was sequenced was PBMCs or T cells enriched from blood (not recorded which). The receptors shown here come from a woman aged 25 to 39 who had recovered from COVID-19.

This clone occurred a few times. The J gene is TRBJ1-4, the V gene TRBV28, with D tentatively TRBD1 (5 bases). CDR1 and CDR2 from the germline V gene are MDHEN and SYDVKM. This CDR3 comprises 19 residues. Trimming stripped 5 bases from V and 4 bases from J, with 26 bases between. As DNA, the CDR3 is TGTGCCAGCAGTCCCTCGCCGGGACTTACATCAGCCAATAATGAAAAACTGTTTTTT. It yields the protein CASSPSPGLTSANNEKLFF.

CDR3 coding DNA: TGTGCCAGCAGTTTAGCCGGGACCTACAATGAGCAGTTCTTC. Amino acid sequence: CASSLAGTYNEQFF. This sequence joins TRBV28 and TRBJ2-1; D may be TRBD2 (5 bases). V lost 2 bases and J lost 2, with 7 bases in between. Germline CDR1 and CDR2: MDHEN and SYDVKM. This CDR3 contains 14 residues.

This clone has a handful of counts. The chain is built from TRBV5-5 and TRBJ2-1; D is perhaps TRBD1 (5 bases). From germline, CDR1 is SGHKS and CDR2 YYEKEE (reference sequence). The CDR3 is 15 residues long. The V end lost 2 bases, the J end lost 4 bases, and 13 bases lay between the germline ends. DNA for the CDR3: TGTGCCAGCAGCTTTCCCCTCAGGGAATACAATGAGCAGTTCTTC. Protein: CASSFPLREYNEQFF.

The rearrangement uses TRBV29-1 and TRBJ2-5, with 8 bases fitting TRBD2. Per germline, CDR1 SQVTM and CDR2 ANQGSEA. V lost 5 bases and J lost 1; bases outside the gene matches: 6. This CDR3 contains 14 residues. CDR3 in DNA: TGCAGCGTTAGGAGCGGGGGTAGCCAAGAGACCCAGTACTTC. This encodes CSVRSGGSQETQYF.

V usage is TRBV10-2 and J usage is TRBJ2-7; D ambiguous. The germline gives CDR1 WSHSY, CDR2 SAAADI. V was trimmed by 6 bases and J by 2 bases, leaving 5 bases between them. This CDR3 spans 11 amino acids. CDR3 protein: CASRNTYEQYF. In DNA, the CDR3 is TGCGCCAGCAGAAACACCTACGAGCAGTACTTC.

The V and J genes are TRBV6-5 and TRBJ2-5; TRBD1 agrees at 7 bases. The CDR3 length is 13 residues. Germline V gene sequence: CDR1 MNHEY, CDR2 SVGAGI. The V and J ends lost 7 bases and 2 bases, in that order; junction bases with no gene match: 4. CDR3 residues: CASTRDRQETQYF. Written as DNA, the CDR3 is TGTGCCAGCACCCGGGACAGACAAGAGACCCAGTACTTC.

The J gene is TRBJ1-1, the V gene TRBV18, with D uncertain. The CDR3 length is 18 residues. Germline values: CDR1 KGHSH, CDR2 LQKENI. Between the trimmed V and J ends, which lost 3 bases and 1 base, there was a span of 21 bases. This chain's CDR3 is CASSPSFTFGQANTEAFF. DNA for the CDR3: TGTGCCAGCTCACCGTCTTTCACCTTTGGGCAGGCGAACACTGAAGCTTTCTTT.

This clone appeared a few times. V gene TRBV11-1 combines with J gene TRBJ2-5; D possibly corresponds to TRBD1 (6 bases). Trimming cost V 5 bases and J 2 bases, with 9 bases left between them. The germline gives CDR1 SGHAT, CDR2 FQDESV (reference sequence). The CDR3 is made up of 13 amino acids. CDR3 DNA: TGTGCCAGCAGCCTAGGACAGCAAGAGACCCAGTACTTC. This translates into CASSLGQQETQYF.

This chain links TRBV9 with TRBJ1-3; no clear D. Germline V lookup: CDR1 SGDLS, CDR2 YYNGEE. V dropped 0 bases and J dropped 3 bases, with 16 bases sitting between them. The CDR3 runs 17 residues. The CDR3 protein is CASSVAGSRSVGNTIYF. For the CDR3, the DNA is TGTGCCAGCAGCGTAGCCGGGTCTCGTTCCGTTGGAAACACCATATATTTT. The variable domain in full, with the rest retrieved from reference TRBV9 and TRBJ1-3, is DSGVTQTPKHLITATGQRVTLRCSPRSGDLSVYWYQQSLDQGLQFLIQYYNGEERAKGNILERFSAQQFPDLHSELNLSSLELGDSALYFCASSVAGSRSVGNTIYFGEGSWLTVV.

This chain joins TRBV9 and TRBJ2-7; 10 bases fit TRBD2. This CDR3 has 16 amino acids. V trimming: 3 bases; J trimming: 2 bases; junction bases outside the gene matches: 8. The germline V gene encodes CDR1 SGDLS and CDR2 YYNGEE. The CDR3 sequence: CASSAKWTSGTYEQYF. The CDR3, as DNA: TGTGCCAGCAGCGCTAAATGGACTAGCGGTACCTACGAGCAGTACTTC.